Below, one T cell receptor beta chain is given with its context. This record comes from a study of cytomegalovirus exposure and HLA in healthy donors. Between the trimmed V and J ends, which lost 2 bases and 2 bases, there was a span of 9 bases. This CDR3 is built from 14 residues. CDR1 and CDR2 from the germline V gene are MNHNS and SASEGT. PCR amplification relied on 60 Vbeta primers (plus 13 Jbeta primers). Per the authors' pipeline: It was a later analysis that counted approximately 81 million unique TCR beta chains, of which some 9.9 million were shared. The data were produced by immunoSEQ multiplex PCR, yet TCRdb's version contains in-frame clones alone and is incomplete. The V and J calls and clone size are taken from that table; D and trimming were inferred from the DNA. Reported are fewer than 200,000 clones; the ten largest clones contain approximately 6.9%.

The chain combines TRBV6-1 with TRBJ2-5; D remains unclear. The origin of this receptor is a man aged 30 to 45 in good health and CMV-seronegative. Sequenced: PBMCs. In DNA, the CDR3 is TGTGCCAGCAGTGAAACGAGGATACAAGAGACCCAGTACTTC. Translated, it gives CASSETRIQETQYF.